This T cell receptor beta chain was recovered during a study of kidney transplant recipient with SARS-CoV-2 infection. Trimming left V 5 bases short and J 4 bases short, with 23 bases between. This CDR3 comprises 16 residues. Germline V gene lookup returns CDR1 GTSNPN and CDR2 SVGIG (reference sequence). TCRdb re-called the reads with MiXCR, one entry per CDR3 protein. The table records about 250,000 distinct CDR3 sequences, about 28% of them present only once. This clonotype has a count of ten or more. J is TRBJ1-2 and V is TRBV30; D is unresolved. This TCR came from a male patient aged 30 to 40 who had COVID-19 and was a kidney transplant recipient. A share of the T cells may be of graft donor origin. Sequencing was performed on a blood sample, taken at baseline and on day 111 from a kidney transplant recipient. The CDR3 DNA reads TGTGCCTGGGTTTTGATGCGTTATAGAAAGACCTATGGCTACACCTTC. Translated, it gives CAWVLMRYRKTYGYTF.